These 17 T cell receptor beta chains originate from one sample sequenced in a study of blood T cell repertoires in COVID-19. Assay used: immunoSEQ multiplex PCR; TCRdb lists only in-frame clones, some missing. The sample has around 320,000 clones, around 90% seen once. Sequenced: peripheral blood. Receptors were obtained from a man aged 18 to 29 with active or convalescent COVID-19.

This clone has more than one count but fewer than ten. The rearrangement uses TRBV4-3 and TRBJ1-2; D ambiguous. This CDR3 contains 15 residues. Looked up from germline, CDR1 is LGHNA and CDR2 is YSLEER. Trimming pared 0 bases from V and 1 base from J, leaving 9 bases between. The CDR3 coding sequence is TGCGCCAGCAGCCAAGATCAACAGATTAACTATGGCTACACCTTC. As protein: CASSQDQQINYGYTF.

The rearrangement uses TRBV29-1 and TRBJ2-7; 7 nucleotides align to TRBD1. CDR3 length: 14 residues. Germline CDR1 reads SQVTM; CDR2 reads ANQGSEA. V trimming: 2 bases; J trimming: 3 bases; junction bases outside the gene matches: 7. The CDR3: CSVEMKGASYEQYF. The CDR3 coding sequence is TGCAGCGTTGAAATGAAGGGGGCGAGCTACGAGCAGTACTTC.

CDR3 DNA sequence: TGCGCCAGCAGCTTGTCAGGGAACGCAGATACGCAGTATTTT. Translated: CASSLSGNADTQYF. The genes are TRBV5-1 and TRBJ2-3; a possible D gene is TRBD1 (5 bases). The germline V and J ends were trimmed by 1 base and 4 bases, with 10 bases remaining between them. Germline loops: CDR1 SGHRS, CDR2 YFSETQ. The CDR3 extends over 14 amino acids.

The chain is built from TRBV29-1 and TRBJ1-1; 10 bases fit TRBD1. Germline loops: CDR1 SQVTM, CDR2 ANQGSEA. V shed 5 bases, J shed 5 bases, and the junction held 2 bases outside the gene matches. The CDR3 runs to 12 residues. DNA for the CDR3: TGCAGCGTTCCGGACAGGGGGACTGAAGCTTTCTTT. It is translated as CSVPDRGTEAFF.

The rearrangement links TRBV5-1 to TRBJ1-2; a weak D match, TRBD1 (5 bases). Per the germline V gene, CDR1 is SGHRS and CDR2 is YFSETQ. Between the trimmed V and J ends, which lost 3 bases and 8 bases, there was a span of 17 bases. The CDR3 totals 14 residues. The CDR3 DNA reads TGCGCCAGCAGCTCAATAAGGGGATTCGAAGGCTACACCTTC. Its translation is CASSSIRGFEGYTF.

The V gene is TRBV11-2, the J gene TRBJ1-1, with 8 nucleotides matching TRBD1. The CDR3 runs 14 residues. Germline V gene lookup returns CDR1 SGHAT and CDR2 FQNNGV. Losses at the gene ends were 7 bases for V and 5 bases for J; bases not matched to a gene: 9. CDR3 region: CASKEAGGLTEAFF. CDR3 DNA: TGTGCCAGCAAGGAAGCAGGGGGCTTAACTGAAGCTTTCTTT.

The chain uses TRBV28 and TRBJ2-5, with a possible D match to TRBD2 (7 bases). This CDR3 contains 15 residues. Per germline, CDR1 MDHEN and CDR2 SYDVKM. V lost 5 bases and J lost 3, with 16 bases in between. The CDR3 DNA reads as TGTGCCAGCAGTCCGCCGGGGGCGGGAGAAGAGACCCAGTACTTC. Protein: CASSPPGAGEETQYF.

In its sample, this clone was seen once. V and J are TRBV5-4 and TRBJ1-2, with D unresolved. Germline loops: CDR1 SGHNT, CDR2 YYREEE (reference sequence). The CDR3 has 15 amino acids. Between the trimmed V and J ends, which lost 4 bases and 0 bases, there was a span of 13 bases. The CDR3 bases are TGTGCCAGCAGCGCGCTGGGCAGATCTAACTATGGCTACACCTTC. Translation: CASSALGRSNYGYTF.

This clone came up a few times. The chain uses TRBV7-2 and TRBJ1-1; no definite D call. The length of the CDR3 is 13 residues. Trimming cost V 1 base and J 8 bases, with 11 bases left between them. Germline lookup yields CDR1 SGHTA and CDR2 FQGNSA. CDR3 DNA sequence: TGTGCCAGCAGCTTAGGGCCAGTCATGGAAGCTTTCTTT. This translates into CASSLGPVMEAFF.

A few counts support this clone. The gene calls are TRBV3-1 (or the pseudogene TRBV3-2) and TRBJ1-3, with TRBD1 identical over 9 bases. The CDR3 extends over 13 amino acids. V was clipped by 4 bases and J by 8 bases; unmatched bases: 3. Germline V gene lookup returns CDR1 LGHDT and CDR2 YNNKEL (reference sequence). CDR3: CASSRQGVDTIYF. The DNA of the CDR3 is TGTGCCAGCAGCCGACAGGGGGTCGACACCATATATTTT.

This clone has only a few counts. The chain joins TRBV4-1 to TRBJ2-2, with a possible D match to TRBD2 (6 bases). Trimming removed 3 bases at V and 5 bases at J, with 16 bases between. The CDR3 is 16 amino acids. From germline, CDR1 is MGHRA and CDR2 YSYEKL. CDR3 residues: CASSQVLGGRTGELFF. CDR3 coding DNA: TGCGCCAGCAGCCAGGTCCTGGGGGGACGGACCGGGGAGCTGTTTTTT.

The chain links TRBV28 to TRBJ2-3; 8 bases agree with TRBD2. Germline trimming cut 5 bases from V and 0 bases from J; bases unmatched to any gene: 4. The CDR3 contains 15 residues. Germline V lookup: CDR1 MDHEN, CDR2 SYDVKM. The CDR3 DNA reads TGTGCCAGCAGTGGTAGCGGGACCAGCACAGATACGCAGTATTTT. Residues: CASSGSGTSTDTQYF.

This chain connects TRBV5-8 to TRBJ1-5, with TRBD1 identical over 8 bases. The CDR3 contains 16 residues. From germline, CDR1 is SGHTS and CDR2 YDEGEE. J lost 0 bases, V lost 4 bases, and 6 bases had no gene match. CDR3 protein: CASSAGQVDSNQPQHF. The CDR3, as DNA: TGTGCCAGCAGCGCGGGACAGGTCGATAGCAATCAGCCCCAGCATTTT.

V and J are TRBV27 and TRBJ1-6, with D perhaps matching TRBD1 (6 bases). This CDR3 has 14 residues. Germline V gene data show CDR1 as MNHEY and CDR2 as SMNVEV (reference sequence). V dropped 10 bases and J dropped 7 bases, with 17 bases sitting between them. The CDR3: CATGPDSMNSPLHF. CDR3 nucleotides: TGTGCCACCGGTCCGGACAGCATGAATTCACCCCTCCACTTT.

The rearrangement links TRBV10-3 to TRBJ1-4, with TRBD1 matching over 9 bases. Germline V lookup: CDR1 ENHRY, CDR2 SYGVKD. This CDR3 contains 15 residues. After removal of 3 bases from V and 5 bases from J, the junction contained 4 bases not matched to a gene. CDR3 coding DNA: TGTGCCATCAGTGACCCAGGACAGGGGAATGAAAAACTGTTTTTT. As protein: CAISDPGQGNEKLFF.

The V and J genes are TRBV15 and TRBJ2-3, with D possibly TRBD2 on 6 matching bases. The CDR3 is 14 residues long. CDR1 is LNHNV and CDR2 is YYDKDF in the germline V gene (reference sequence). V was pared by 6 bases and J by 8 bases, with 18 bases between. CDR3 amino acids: CATSKHTGGVTQYF. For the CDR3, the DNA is TGTGCCACCAGTAAACACACGGGCGGGGTTACGCAGTATTTT. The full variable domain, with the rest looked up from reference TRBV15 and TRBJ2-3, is DAMVIQNPRYQVTQFGKPVTLSCSQTLNHNVMYWYQQKSSQAPKLLFHYYDKDFNNEADTPDNFQSRRPNTSFCFLDIRSPGLGDTAMYLCATSKHTGGVTQYFGPGTRLTVL.

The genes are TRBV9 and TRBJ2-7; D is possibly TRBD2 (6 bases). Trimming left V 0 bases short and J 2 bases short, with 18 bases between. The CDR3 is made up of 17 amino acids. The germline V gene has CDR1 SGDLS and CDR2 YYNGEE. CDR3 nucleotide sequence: TGTGCCAGCAGCGTAGGGGGTAGCGGCCCAGGACCCTACGAGCAGTACTTC. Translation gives CASSVGGSGPGPYEQYF.